The 19 T cell receptor beta chains below come from one sample, sequenced in a study of cytomegalovirus exposure and HLA in healthy donors. The study ran its PCR with 60 Vbeta and 13 Jbeta primers. The data were produced by immunoSEQ multiplex PCR, yet TCRdb's version contains in-frame clones alone and is incomplete. Among about 110,000 clones listed, about 70% were seen once. The sample was PBMCs. The receptors stem from a man aged 30 to 45 in good health and CMV-seronegative.

V and J are TRBV6-5 and TRBJ2-7; D is undetermined. The CDR3 runs 15 residues. Germline V gene lookup returns CDR1 MNHEY and CDR2 SVGAGI. Trimming cost V 5 bases and J 2 bases, with 16 bases left between them. The DNA for the CDR3 is TGTGCCAGCAGTCCCCCAAGCGTTAGGACCTACGAGCAGTACTTC. This codes for CASSPPSVRTYEQYF.

The chain has TRBV7-2 and TRBJ2-1, with D possibly TRBD2 on 6 matching bases. Between the trimmed V and J ends, which lost 2 bases and 2 bases, there was a span of 13 bases. Per the germline V gene, CDR1 is SGHTA and CDR2 is FQGNSA. The CDR3 covers 16 residues. The CDR3 spells CASSLRRGPPYNEQFF. The DNA for the CDR3 is TGTGCCAGCAGCTTAAGGAGGGGACCCCCCTACAATGAGCAGTTCTTC.

The chain joins TRBV4-2 to TRBJ1-6; D is unresolved. V was shortened by 3 bases and J by 7 bases, with 13 bases between the two germline ends. Per the germline V gene, CDR1 is LGHNA and CDR2 is YNFKEQ. The CDR3 sequence is 15 residues long. The CDR3 nucleotides read TGTGCCAGCAGCCAGCGACTGGCGGTGAATTCACCCCTCCACTTT. This gives the protein CASSQRLAVNSPLHF.

The chain employs TRBV28 and TRBJ2-1, with 7 bases matching TRBD1. The CDR3 has 15 amino acids. The V and J ends lost 8 bases and 2 bases, in that order; junction bases with no gene match: 9. Germline V gene lookup returns CDR1 MDHEN and CDR2 SYDVKM. CDR3 DNA: TGTGCCAGCGTGGGCTGGGACAGTACCTACAATGAGCAGTTCTTC. Translated, it gives CASVGWDSTYNEQFF.

The rearrangement uses TRBV5-1 and TRBJ2-6; TRBD1 might be the D (5 bases). The CDR3 has 17 residues. Germline V gene data show CDR1 as SGHRS and CDR2 as YFSETQ. V was clipped by 2 bases and J by 1 base, with 13 bases between them. CDR3 nucleotides: TGCGCCAGCAGCTTAGAAGGGCCAGGGTCTGGGGCCAACGTCCTGACTTTC. It codes for CASSLEGPGSGANVLTF.

The chain carries TRBV13 and TRBJ2-5; the D gene is possibly TRBD2 (5 bases). The CDR3 contains 13 residues. CDR1 and CDR2 from the germline V gene are PRHDT and FYEKMQ (reference sequence). Between the trimmed V and J ends, which lost 1 base and 5 bases, there was a span of 8 bases. DNA of the CDR3: TGTGCCAGCAGCTTAGCGGGGAAGGAGACCCAGTACTTC. Residues: CASSLAGKETQYF.

The genes are TRBV30 and TRBJ1-4; tentatively, D is TRBD1 (5 bases). V dropped 3 bases and J dropped 5 bases, with 16 bases sitting between them. From germline, CDR1 is GTSNPN and CDR2 SVGIG (reference sequence). The CDR3 contains 15 residues. The CDR3 is CAWRGSRQLNEKLFF. The CDR3 DNA reads as TGTGCCTGGAGGGGTTCGAGACAGCTAAATGAAAAACTGTTTTTT.

Only a few counts were recorded for this clone. The V call is TRBV11-3, the J call TRBJ1-1; the match to TRBD1 covers 9 bases. Germline-derived CDR1 and CDR2 are SGHNT and YENEEA. V trimming: 3 bases; J trimming: 1 base; junction bases outside the gene matches: 3. CDR3 length equals 15 residues. This CDR3 reads CASSFDRGRNTEAFF. Here the CDR3 DNA reads TGTGCCAGCAGCTTCGACAGGGGGAGGAACACTGAAGCTTTCTTT.

The chain is built from TRBV5-4 and TRBJ1-2; D is uncertain. Germline V gene data show CDR1 as SGHNT and CDR2 as YYREEE (reference sequence). Trimming took off 0 bases at V and 3 bases at J, with 6 bases between the two ends. This CDR3 region has 13 residues. The CDR3, as DNA: TGTGCCAGCAGCTTGGGGGAGGACTATGGCTACACCTTC. Protein: CASSLGEDYGYTF.

The DNA for the CDR3 is TGTGCCAGCAGCTTAGGAGGACTAGCGGCGGGCGAGCAGTACTTC. This codes for CASSLGGLAAGEQYF. V and J are TRBV7-2 and TRBJ2-7, with TRBD2 matching over 10 bases. With 1 base clipped from V and 6 bases from J, the junction kept 6 bases outside the gene matches. CDR1 and CDR2 (germline): SGHTA, FQGNSA. The CDR3 extends over 15 amino acids.

This clone was detected a few times. J is TRBJ2-7 and V is TRBV6-1; weak D call: TRBD1 (6 bases). V lost 6 bases and J lost 5, with 11 bases in between. CDR1 is MNHNS and CDR2 is SASEGT in the germline V gene. The CDR3 covers 12 residues. In DNA, the CDR3 is TGTGCCAGCAGGATCAGGGGTAACGAGCAGTACTTC. This gives the protein CASRIRGNEQYF.

The chain has TRBV4-3 and TRBJ1-6, with 8 bases identical to TRBD1. Germline assignment: CDR1 LGHNA and CDR2 YSLEER. CDR3 length: 18 residues. V shed 3 bases, J shed 0 bases, and the junction held 7 bases outside the gene matches. The CDR3 DNA is TGCGCCAGCAGCCAGCACACAGGGGGTTCCTCCTATAATTCACCCCTCCACTTT. Translating gives CASSQHTGGSSYNSPLHF.

The CDR3 region has the DNA TGTGCCAGTGGCCGACTAGCGGGAGAGGTTTACAATGAGCAGTTCTTC. Its translation: CASGRLAGEVYNEQFF. The chain recombines TRBV19 with TRBJ2-1; TRBD2 aligns across 12 bases. Per the germline V gene, CDR1 is LNHDA and CDR2 is SQIVND (reference sequence). The length of the CDR3 is 16 residues. The ends lost 8 bases at V and 4 bases at J; junction bases unmatched: 9. The full variable domain, rest sourced from reference TRBV19 and TRBJ2-1, is DGGITQSPKYLFRKEGQNVTLSCEQNLNHDAMYWYRQDPGQGLRLIYYSQIVNDFQKGDIAEGYSVSREKKESFPLTVTSAQKNPTAFYLCASGRLAGEVYNEQFFGPGTRLTVL.

This clone was recorded once. The chain recombines TRBV5-1 with TRBJ2-3, with TRBD2 matching over 12 bases. Germline-derived CDR1 and CDR2 are SGHRS and YFSETQ. J gave up 6 bases and V 3 bases, and 11 bases lay outside the gene matches. The CDR3 runs 17 residues. DNA of the CDR3: TGCGCCAGCAGCTCATCTCTAGCGGGAGGGGTGGGTGATACGCAGTATTTT. This gives the protein CASSSSLAGGVGDTQYF. The whole variable domain, filled in from reference TRBV5-1 and TRBJ2-3, reads KAGVTQTPRYLIKTRGQQVTLSCSPISGHRSVSWYQQTPGQGLQFLFEYFSETQRNKGNFPGRFSGRQFSNSRSEMNVSTLELGDSALYLCASSSSLAGGVGDTQYFGPGTRLTVL.

V and J are TRBV11-3 and TRBJ2-5, with D maybe TRBD2 (6 bases). Germline values: CDR1 SGHNT, CDR2 YENEEA. V was cut by 2 bases and J by 2 bases, with 12 bases left in between. The CDR3 runs to 15 residues. CDR3 sequence reads: CASSLRRGSQETQYF. The CDR3 DNA reads as TGTGCCAGCAGCTTAAGGAGGGGCTCTCAAGAGACCCAGTACTTC.

The rearrangement uses TRBV28 and TRBJ1-6; 8 bases align to TRBD1. The junction had 5 bases not matched to a gene; V was cut back by 7 bases and J by 3 bases. The V gene's germline CDR1 is MDHEN and CDR2 SYDVKM. The CDR3 has 15 residues. The CDR3 sequence is CASTWTGIYNSPLHF. CDR3 nucleotide sequence: TGTGCCAGCACCTGGACAGGGATCTATAATTCACCCCTCCACTTT.

In its sample, this clone was seen a few times. This sequence joins TRBV30 and TRBJ1-4, with a weak D call TRBD1 (5 bases). The CDR3 covers 11 residues. The ends were cut back, 0 bases at V and 12 bases at J, with 8 bases in the middle. Looked up from germline, CDR1 is GTSNPN and CDR2 is SVGIG (reference sequence). Here the CDR3 DNA reads TGTGCCTGGAGTGTAGTGACAGAACTGTTTTTT. Residues: CAWSVVTELFF.

The chain couples TRBV30 to TRBJ1-4; D is undetermined. The V and J ends lost 1 base and 2 bases respectively, with 11 bases between them. Per the germline V gene, CDR1 is GTSNPN and CDR2 is SVGIG (reference sequence). CDR3 length equals 15 residues. CDR3 DNA: TGTGCCTGGAGTGGGTCTCGGGTGACTAATGAAAAACTGTTTTTT. Protein: CAWSGSRVTNEKLFF. Supplemented by reference TRBV30 and TRBJ1-4, the full variable domain reads SQTIHQWPATLVQPVGSPLSLECTVEGTSNPNLYWYRQAAGRGLQLLFYSVGIGQISSEVPQNLSASRPQDRQFILSSKKLLLSDSGFYLCAWSGSRVTNEKLFFGSGTQLSVL.

V is TRBV28 and J is TRBJ2-4, with 9 bases that match TRBD1. V gave up 7 bases and J gave up 5 bases; unmatched junction bases: 12. Germline V CDR1 and CDR2: MDHEN, SYDVKM. The CDR3 extends over 16 amino acids. The CDR3 nucleotides read TGTGCCAGCAACCCACAGGGGGCGGTAAGGGAAAACATTCAGTACTTC. As protein: CASNPQGAVRENIQYF.